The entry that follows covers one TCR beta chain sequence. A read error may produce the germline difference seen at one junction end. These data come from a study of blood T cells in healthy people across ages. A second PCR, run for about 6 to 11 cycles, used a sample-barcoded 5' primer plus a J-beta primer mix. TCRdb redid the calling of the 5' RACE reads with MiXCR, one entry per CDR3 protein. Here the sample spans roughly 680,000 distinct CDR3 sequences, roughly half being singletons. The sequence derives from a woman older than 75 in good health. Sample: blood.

The CDR3 is CASSSTGKGTDTQYF. CDR3 bases: TGCGCCAGCAGCTCGACAGGGAAGGGCACAGACACGCAGTATTTT. The V call is TRBV5-1, the J call TRBJ2-3; 7 bases agree with TRBD1. The CDR3 is made up of 15 amino acids. The germline gives CDR1 SGHRS, CDR2 YFSETQ.